One TCR beta chain is described in this entry. The antigen is unknown. This entry is derived from a study of OX40 agonist ivuxolimab in advanced cancers. As for the study in general: Dose-escalation subjects each had hepatocellular carcinoma, melanoma, renal cell or head and neck cancer. Overall study results and limits: No determination was made of the antigen specificity of the expanded peripheral T cells. Some of the nonresponding patients also showed low levels of normalized T-cell clonal expansion.

The ends were cut back, 6 bases at V and 0 bases at J, with 12 bases in the middle. CDR1 is LNHDA and CDR2 is SQIVND in the germline V gene (reference sequence). CDR3 length: 15 amino acids. The repertoire was sequenced with immunoSEQ multiplex PCR; TCRdb's copy has only in-frame clones and lacks some. The sample yields over 40,000 clones, 80% seen once. The V call is TRBV19, the J call TRBJ1-5; no clear D. Sequenced material: CD4+ or CD8+ T cells sorted from blood, taken in a trial of the OX40 agonist ivuxolimab. This TCR was sampled from an adult with an advanced solid tumor such as melanoma, head and neck, liver or kidney cancer. CDR3 sequence (DNA): TGTGCCAGTAGGAAAGATCAGTATAGCAATCAGCCCCAGCATTTT. Its translation: CASRKDQYSNQPQHF. The full variable domain, in which reference TRBV19 and TRBJ1-5 provide the parts outside the CDR3, is DGGITQSPKYLFRKEGQNVTLSCEQNLNHDAMYWYRQDPGQGLRLIYYSQIVNDFQKGDIAEGYSVSREKKESFPLTVTSAQKNPTAFYLCASRKDQYSNQPQHFGDGTRLSIL.